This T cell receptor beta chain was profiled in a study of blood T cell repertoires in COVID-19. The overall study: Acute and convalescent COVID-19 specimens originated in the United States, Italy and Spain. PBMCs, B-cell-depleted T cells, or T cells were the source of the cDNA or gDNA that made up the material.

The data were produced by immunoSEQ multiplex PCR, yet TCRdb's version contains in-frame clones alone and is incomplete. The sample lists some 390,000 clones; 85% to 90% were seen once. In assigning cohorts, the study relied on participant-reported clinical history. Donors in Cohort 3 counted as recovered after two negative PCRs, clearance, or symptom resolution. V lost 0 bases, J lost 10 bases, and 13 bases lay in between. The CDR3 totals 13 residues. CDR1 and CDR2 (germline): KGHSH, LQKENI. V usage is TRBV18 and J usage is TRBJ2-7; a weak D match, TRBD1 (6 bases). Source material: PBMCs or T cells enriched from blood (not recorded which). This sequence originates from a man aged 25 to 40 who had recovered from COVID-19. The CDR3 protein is CASSPPTQGYQYF. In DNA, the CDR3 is TGTGCCAGCTCACCACCCACCCAGGGGTATCAGTACTTC.